The entry that follows covers one T cell receptor (beta chain) sequence. The CDR3 has 14 residues. Germline V gene sequence: CDR1 SGHAT, CDR2 FQNNGV. Trimming cost V 6 bases and J 3 bases; bases outside gene matches: 5. PCR primers comprised 60 Vbeta and 13 Jbeta primers. Sequenced by immunoSEQ multiplex PCR; TCRdb stores in-frame clones only, minus some. The repertoire includes around 150,000 clones, 75% to 85% of them detected once, and 0.9% to 1.2% sits in the top ten. This specimen comes from a study of cytomegalovirus exposure and HLA in healthy donors. Sequenced sample: PBMCs. The chain joins TRBV11-2 to TRBJ2-5, with 9 positions matching TRBD2. The clonotype comes from a male donor in good health and CMV-seronegative. The CDR3: CASRRRLAEETQYF. For the CDR3, the DNA is TGTGCCAGCAGGAGGAGACTAGCGGAAGAGACCCAGTACTTC. The entire variable domain, with the rest obtained from reference TRBV11-2 and TRBJ2-5, is as follows: EAGVAQSPRYKIIEKRQSVAFWCNPISGHATLYWYQQILGQGPKLLIQFQNNGVVDDSQLPKDRFSAERLKGVDSTLKIQPAKLEDSAVYLCASRRRLAEETQYFGPGTRLLVL.